This T cell receptor beta chain was sequenced for a study of cytomegalovirus exposure and HLA in healthy donors listed by TCRdb under 2017. In the study overall: An earlier analysis of under 600 of the donors reported about 290 Gb of sequence data and around 110 million unique TCR beta sequences from 150 million to 200 million T cells. Approximately 310 gigabases of sequencing data and tens of millions of unique TCR sequences were included in an early release covering about 700 HLA-typed donors. Of the roughly 400 genotyped donors, approximately 80% fell in the genetic ancestry cluster associated with self-reported Caucasian donors. The study aimed to test whether cataloging public T cell receptors could reveal signatures of past pathogen exposure. The T cell repertoires of 666 subjects were profiled by immunosequencing and related to cytomegalovirus serostatus. In addition to the first cohort of 666 subjects, a separate validation cohort of approximately 130 different subjects was used. To predict cytomegalovirus infection status, the study brought together high-throughput TCR immunosequencing, statistical association of individual TCRs with disease status, and machine learning. To study patterns of TCR occurrence, a later analysis re-analyzed previously published TCR beta repertoires from just over 650 donors and added high-resolution HLA genotyping. In the later analysis, no new phenotypic data were used to find candidate immune exposures; instead, reliance was placed on TCR beta sequences and their occurrence across donors. An earlier analysis of several hundred of the donors used high-throughput TCR beta sequencing to judge whether each TCR beta V gene segment behaved as functional or pseudogenic. Alongside the repertoire data, information on donor age, sex, ethnicity and CMV serostatus was compiled. A later genetic analysis used genome-wide SNP genotypes for about three fifths of the roughly 700 donors, treating that subset as a discovery cohort. Every discovery cohort repertoire had been produced on one sequencing platform. Both class I and class II loci were covered by HLA typing, at four-digit resolution. The number of typed donors differed by locus: about 620-630 for A, B, C, DRB1 and DQB1; 522 for DQA1; approximately 600 for DPA1; and about 450 for DPB1. Roughly 5 DR-DQ haplotypes were handled as single units for association and clustering, since linkage in the cohort was strong. Across approximately 400 genotyped donors of the cohort, an average of roughly 250,000 unique TCR beta nucleotide sequences per donor were sequenced, and roughly a sixth of those sequences were non-productive. What the work shows at the level of the full study, not this receptor alone: The classifier was reported to diagnose cytomegalovirus status with high specificity and sensitivity in both the original cohort and the validation cohort. Strong co-occurrence of HLA alleles, especially DR and DQ, made assigning TCR associations to individual alleles difficult. Several of the top co-occurrence clusters appeared to be linked to parvovirus B19, influenza, CMV and Epstein-Barr virus, according to a later analysis. Roughly uniform sequencing depth across donors was assumed in presence/absence analyses, although this assumption may not hold. In vitro tests confirmed that three of the cytomegalovirus-associated TCR beta chains recognize cytomegalovirus antigens. A later genetic analysis reported fewer N-insertions in productive TCRs among donors in an Asian-associated ancestry cluster than the approximately 670-donor mean. The sequencing pipeline was judged likely to have produced a cluster of highly shared sequence variants as a technical artifact. In a later analysis, TCR association rates were found to vary across HLA loci, with the most associated TCRs seen for DRB1 alleles and the fewest for HLA-C alleles. This cohort had only TCR beta chains sequenced, and the lack of alpha or paired-chain data limited which features could be detected. A later analysis found that most CMV-associated TCR beta chains appeared HLA-restricted, with HLA associations seemingly driven largely by CMV exposure. A further reported finding was that TCR beta sequences accurately predicted the HLA-A and HLA-B alleles for most subjects in the first cohort. In a later analysis, HLA-associated TCR beta chains showed more clonal expansion and lower generation probabilities than non-associated chains that were equally common. An earlier analysis of approximately 570 of the donors showed that most TCR beta V segments appeared in productive rearrangements either about 87% or about 30% of the time, which broadly matched IMGT annotations. Linkage disequilibrium might explain the correlated functional status among segregating V segments, but an unknown experimental factor could not be ruled out. The study listed 150 to 200 TCR beta chains as associated with cytomegalovirus. While some public TCRs were present in many individuals, most TCR sequences turned up only very rarely across donors. A later analysis associated 15,000 or so TCR beta sequences with specific HLA alleles at a false discovery rate of 0.05. Around 16 rarely observed V segments, including chromosome 9 orphons, were excluded from the earlier analysis of a few hundred of the donors because counts were too low. V-gene and J-gene trimming of TCR beta chains was associated with a missense DCLRE1C variant in a later genetic analysis, and the association was replicated in an independent cohort. Some IMGT-functional V segments, including TRBV6-2 and TRBV6-3, could not be distinguished by the 87-base-pair reads and were therefore excluded. Because some donors lacked HLA typing at each locus, the association tests relied only on the typed subset. The authors suggested that the approach could potentially be generalized to other disease states and immunological phenotypes. For the cohort, immune exposure information was limited to CMV serostatus.

The library was produced with the immunoSEQ multiplex PCR assay. The multiplex PCR relied on a mix of 60 forward primers for TCR Vbeta segments and 13 reverse primers for TCR Jbeta segments. Amplification of the CDR3 region of rearranged TCR beta genes was performed with a multiplex PCR assay on genomic DNA. The Illumina HiSeq System was used to sequence the amplified TCR beta libraries as 87-base-pair reads. On the authors' methods: A later analysis counted some 80 million unique TCR beta chains across the 670 or so repertoires, and some 11 million of these chains were shared by at least two donors. Raw reads were error-corrected and collapsed into unique sequences with a nearest-neighbor algorithm that merged closely related sequences to remove PCR and sequencing errors. Alignment of CDR3 sequences to IMGT reference sequences was used to assign V, D and J gene segments. For a sequence to be retained, a match of at least six nucleotides was required to both a V gene segment and a J gene segment. Rearrangements were classified as productive when the CDR3 lacked stop codons and remained in frame with V and J, and all other rearrangements were classified as non-productive. Following IMGT convention, CDR3 was defined as the stretch from the second conserved V-encoded cysteine up to the conserved J-encoded phenylalanine. The earlier analysis of 500 to 600 of the donors excluded sequences that lacked an unambiguous match to a single V gene segment. An earlier analysis of a few hundred of the donors called V segments functional above 56.7% productive rearrangements and segregating when the between-donor standard deviation exceeded 5%. A statistical classification framework was developed to diagnose cytomegalovirus status using the catalog of TCR beta chain sequences. V and J gene assignment, in a later analysis, came from comparing TCR nucleotide sequences with IMGT/GENE-DB human TR gene sequences. A later analysis assigned CDR3 sequences and most-parsimonious VDJ recombination scenarios with the TCRdist pipeline. In a later analysis, each TCR beta chain was defined by its CDR3 amino acid sequence together with its V-gene family, and reads without a unique V-gene family were excluded. In a later analysis, approximately 640 highly shared, low-generation-probability nucleotide sequences were removed to address suspected cross-contamination and a sequencing artifact. For each public chain, a later analysis derived a clonal expansion index from normalized ranks of inferred template counts within each repertoire. In a later analysis, generation probabilities were computed using a VDJ recombination model fitted to out-of-frame rearrangements, and the results were checked against IGoR. A later analysis scored TCR-TCR, TCR-HLA and TCR-CMV co-occurrence with hypergeometric tests, applying a repertoire-size bias correction to TCR pairs. A later analysis estimated false discovery rates by permuting HLA or CMV assignments 20 times. A later analysis grouped co-occurring TCRs with DBSCAN, adding TCRdist sequence similarity when clustering within HLA-allele-positive subsets. Co-occurrence clustering excluded repertoires with fewer than 30,000 or more than 120,000 public chains, plus five with anomalous nucleotide sharing. This immuneACCESS table, as held by TCRdb, lists in-frame sequences with V and J called but not all clones. Of the missing ones, under half trace to an unresolved V gene in checked studies; the others have no known cause. V, J and clone size are those of that table, while D and trimming were read from the DNA. For this sample the table gives around 140,000 clones, of which about 9.1% were detected only once. 6% to 7.5% of the sample lies in the top ten.

This clone showed up just a few times. The antigen it recognizes is unknown. Qualities for individual bases were not recorded, and no much larger clone is one base off. The CDR3 runs 16 amino acids, cysteine and phenylalanine included. Just the 48-base CDR3 DNA is kept, in frame starting at base 1. V trim: 5 bases; J trim: 3 bases; unmatched bases: 8. From the germline V gene (reference sequence), CDR1 is LNHDA and CDR2 is SQIVND. In total, 666 healthy bone marrow donors made up the cohort. All cohort members were sampled while nominally healthy, although unrecorded immune exposures were likely present. The donor tested CMV seropositive, placing the donor among the 250 to 300 seropositive members of the cohort. A peripheral blood sample was collected from each donor, and TCR beta sequencing was performed on peripheral blood mononuclear cells. Genomic DNA extraction from the blood cell samples was performed with the Qiagen DNeasy Blood Extraction Kit.

Material for sequencing was PBMCs. This TCR was sampled from a woman between 40 and 55 years old in good health and CMV-seropositive. The receptor chain draws on TRBV19 and TRBJ1-5, and 9 bases in between align with TRBD1. The nucleotides are TGTGCCAGTAGTGGGCGGGACAGGGTCCTCAATCAGCCCCAGCATTTT. Its translation reads: CASSGRDRVLNQPQHF.